Described below is a single TCR beta chain sequence and its context. This sample was taken from a study of graft-versus-host responses after intestinal transplantation. The method was immunoSEQ multiplex PCR; TCRdb's version includes in-frame clones alone and lacks a portion of them. The sample holds about 15,000 clones, around two fifths seen once. Plating combined approximately 200,000 CFSE-labeled responder cells with approximately 200,000 irradiated, violet-dye-labeled stimulator cells. Trimming took 1 base from V and 5 from J, leaving 6 bases between them. CDR1 MNHEY and CDR2 SMNVEV come from the germline V gene (reference sequence). CDR3 size: 13 residues.

The V call is TRBV27, the J call TRBJ2-1; D remains ambiguous. Sequences were derived from alloreactive CD8+ T cells from a mixed lymphocyte reaction culture, sampled before intestinal transplant. As to subset: CFSE-low proliferating T cells sorted from roughly 6-day pre-transplant mixed lymphocyte reaction (GvH or HvG direction). The sequence derives from a human patient who received an intestinal transplant. The CDR3: CASSLFSHNEQFF. The CDR3 DNA sequence: TGTGCCAGCAGTTTATTCTCTCACAATGAGCAGTTCTTC.